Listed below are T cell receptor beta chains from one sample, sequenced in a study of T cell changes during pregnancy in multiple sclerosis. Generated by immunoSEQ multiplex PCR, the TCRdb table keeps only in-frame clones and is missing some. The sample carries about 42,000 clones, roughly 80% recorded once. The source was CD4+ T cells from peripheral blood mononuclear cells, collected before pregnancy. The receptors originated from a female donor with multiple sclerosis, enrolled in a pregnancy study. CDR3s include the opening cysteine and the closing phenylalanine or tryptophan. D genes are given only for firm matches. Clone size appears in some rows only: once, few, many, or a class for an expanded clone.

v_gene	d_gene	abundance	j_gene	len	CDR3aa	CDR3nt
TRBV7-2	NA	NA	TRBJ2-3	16	CASSLGLSISADTQYF	TGTGCCAGCAGCTTAGGACTCTCCATCTCCGCAGATACGCAGTATTTT
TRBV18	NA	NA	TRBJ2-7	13	CASSPDTPGEQYF	TGTGCCAGCTCACCTGACACGCCGGGGGAGCAGTACTTC
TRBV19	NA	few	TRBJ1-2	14	CASSFRIGGGGYTF	TGTGCCAGTAGTTTTCGCATAGGGGGTGGTGGCTACACCTTC
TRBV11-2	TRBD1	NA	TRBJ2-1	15	CASSGRYQGADEQFF	TGTGCCAGCAGCGGCCGGTACCAGGGGGCGGATGAGCAGTTCTTC
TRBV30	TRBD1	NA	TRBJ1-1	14	CAWSVTGGGTEAFF	TGTGCCTGGAGTGTGACAGGGGGAGGCACTGAAGCTTTCTTT
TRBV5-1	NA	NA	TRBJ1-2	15	CASSLGQAGGYGYTF	TGCGCCAGCAGCTTGGGGCAGGCGGGGGGCTATGGCTACACCTTC
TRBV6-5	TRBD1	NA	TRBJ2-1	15	CASSYSRQGRAGEFF	TGTGCCAGCAGTTACTCTCGACAGGGGCGAGCAGGGGAGTTCTTC
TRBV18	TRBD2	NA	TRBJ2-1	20	CASSPGTGLASDRPYNEQFF	TGTGCCAGCTCACCGGGAACGGGACTAGCGTCAGACAGACCCTACAATGAGCAGTTCTTC
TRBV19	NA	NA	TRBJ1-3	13	CATSGGRGNTIYF	TGTGCCACCTCGGGGGGACGAGGAAACACCATATATTTT
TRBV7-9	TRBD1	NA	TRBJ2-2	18	CASSSRGTGSPHTGELFF	TGTGCCAGCAGCTCGAGGGGGACAGGGAGTCCTCACACCGGGGAGCTGTTTTTT
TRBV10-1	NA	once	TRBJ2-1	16	CASSESRSSSYNEQFF	TGCGCCAGCAGTGAGTCTCGATCGAGCTCCTACAATGAGCAGTTCTTC
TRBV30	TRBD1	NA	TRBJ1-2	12	CAWGQGFEGYTF	TGTGCCTGGGGACAGGGCTTCGAAGGCTACACCTTC
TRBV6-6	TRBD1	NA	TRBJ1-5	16	CASSRLSTGEGQPQHF	TGTGCCAGCAGTCGTCTCTCGACAGGGGAGGGTCAGCCCCAGCATTTT
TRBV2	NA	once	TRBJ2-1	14	CASSAQGYHNEQFF	TGTGCCAGCAGTGCCCAGGGGTACCACAATGAGCAGTTCTTC
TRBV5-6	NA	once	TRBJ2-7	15	CASSLRGNLVYEQYF	TGTGCCAGCAGCTTGCGAGGGAACCTGGTCTACGAGCAGTACTTC
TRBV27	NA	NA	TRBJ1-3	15	CASMGYSHSGNTIYF	TGTGCCAGCATGGGCTACAGCCACTCTGGAAACACCATATATTTT
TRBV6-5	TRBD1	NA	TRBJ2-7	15	CASSYSGTGFYEQYF	TGTGCCAGCAGTTACTCCGGGACAGGCTTCTACGAGCAGTACTTC
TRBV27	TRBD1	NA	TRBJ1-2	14	CASSQWTGSYGYTF	TGTGCCAGCAGTCAGTGGACAGGAAGTTATGGCTACACCTTC
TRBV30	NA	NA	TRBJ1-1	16	CAWSVPQTLSVTEAFF	TGTGCCTGGAGTGTACCCCAGACTCTTTCGGTCACTGAAGCTTTCTTT
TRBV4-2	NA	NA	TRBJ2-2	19	CASSHHKGRAGADTGELFF	TGTGCCAGCAGCCACCACAAGGGCCGCGCGGGGGCGGACACCGGGGAGCTGTTTTTT
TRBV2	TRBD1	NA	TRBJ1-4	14	CASRGVTGAEKLFF	TGTGCCAGCAGGGGGGTGACAGGGGCTGAAAAACTGTTTTTT
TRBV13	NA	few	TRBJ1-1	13	CASSYPSTDEAFF	TGTGCCAGCAGCTATCCCTCGACAGACGAAGCTTTCTTT
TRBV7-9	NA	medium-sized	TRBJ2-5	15	CASSLGDGRRETQYF	TGTGCCAGCAGCTTAGGAGATGGGAGAAGGGAGACCCAGTACTTC
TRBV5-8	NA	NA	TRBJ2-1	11	CASSPRTEQFF	TGTGCCAGCAGCCCGAGAACTGAGCAGTTCTTC
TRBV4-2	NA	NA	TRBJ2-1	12	CASSQHFNEQFF	TGTGCCAGCAGCCAACACTTCAATGAGCAGTTCTTC
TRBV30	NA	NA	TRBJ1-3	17	CAWDPRRGGLSGNTIYF	TGTGCCTGGGACCCCCGAAGGGGGGGCCTTTCTGGAAACACCATATATTTT
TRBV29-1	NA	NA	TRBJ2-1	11	CSVERGPEQFF	TGCAGCGTTGAGCGGGGGCCGGAGCAGTTCTTC
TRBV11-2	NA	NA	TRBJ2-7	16	CASSLDRRDPPYEQYF	TGTGCCAGCAGCTTAGATAGGAGGGACCCACCCTACGAGCAGTACTTC
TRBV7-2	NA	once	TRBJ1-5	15	CASSLDQGSNQPQHF	TGTGCCAGCAGCTTAGACCAGGGAAGTAATCAGCCCCAGCATTTT
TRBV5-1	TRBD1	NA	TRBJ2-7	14	CASSVTGGSYEQYF	TGCGCCAGCAGCGTGACAGGGGGCTCCTACGAGCAGTACTTC
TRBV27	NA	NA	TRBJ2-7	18	CASSSRVMGPLSSYEQYF	TGTGCCAGCAGTTCCAGAGTAATGGGCCCATTGAGCTCCTACGAGCAGTACTTC
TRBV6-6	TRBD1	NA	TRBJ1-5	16	CASSYGSQGVGQPQHF	TGTGCCAGCAGTTACGGGTCTCAGGGGGTGGGTCAGCCCCAGCATTTT
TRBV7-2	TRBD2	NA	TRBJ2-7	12	CASSPREEKQYF	TGTGCCAGCAGCCCCCGGGAGGAGAAACAGTACTTC
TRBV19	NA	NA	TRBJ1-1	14	CASSSQGVNTEAFF	TGTGCCAGTAGTTCCCAAGGAGTGAACACTGAAGCTTTCTTT
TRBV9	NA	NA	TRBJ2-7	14	CASRSREAPYEQYF	TGTGCCAGCAGGTCCAGGGAGGCTCCCTACGAGCAGTACTTC
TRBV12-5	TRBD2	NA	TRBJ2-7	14	CASGPGTSGSQQYF	TGTGCTAGTGGGCCTGGGACTAGCGGGAGCCAGCAGTACTTC
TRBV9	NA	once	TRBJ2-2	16	CASSAGGPDSAGELFF	TGTGCCAGCAGCGCCGGAGGACCAGACTCCGCCGGGGAGCTGTTTTTT
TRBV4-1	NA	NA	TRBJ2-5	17	CASSQDPSLAVQETQYF	TGCGCCAGCAGCCAGGACCCCAGCCTAGCAGTTCAAGAGACCCAGTACTTC
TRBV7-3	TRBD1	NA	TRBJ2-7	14	CASSLNRGPYEQYF	TGTGCCAGCAGCTTAAACAGGGGCCCCTACGAGCAGTACTTC
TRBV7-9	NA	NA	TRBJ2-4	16	CASSQKPGEGKNIQYF	TGTGCCAGCAGCCAGAAACCAGGGGAAGGCAAAAACATTCAGTACTTC
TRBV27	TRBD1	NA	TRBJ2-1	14	CASRQGWTYNEQFF	TGTGCCAGCCGACAGGGTTGGACCTACAATGAGCAGTTCTTC
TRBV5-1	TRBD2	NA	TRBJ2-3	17	CASSGLAGGPHTDTQYF	TGCGCCAGCAGCGGACTAGCGGGAGGGCCTCACACAGATACGCAGTATTTT
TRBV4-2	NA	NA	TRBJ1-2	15	CASSFFRGLGYGYTF	TGTGCCAGCAGTTTTTTCAGGGGATTGGGCTATGGCTACACCTTC
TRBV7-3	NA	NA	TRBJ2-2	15	CASSAQQGFHGELFF	TGTGCCAGCAGCGCACAACAGGGCTTCCACGGGGAGCTGTTTTTT
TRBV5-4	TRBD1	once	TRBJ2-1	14	CASSPGQGDSEQFF	TGTGCCAGCAGCCCAGGACAGGGGGATAGTGAGCAGTTCTTC
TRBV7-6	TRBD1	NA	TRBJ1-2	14	CASSALGTDPGYTF	TGTGCCAGCAGCGCACTCGGGACAGACCCTGGCTACACCTTC
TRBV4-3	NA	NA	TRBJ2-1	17	CASSQDPAHPRYNEQFF	TGCGCCAGCAGCCAAGATCCCGCACACCCCCGCTACAATGAGCAGTTCTTC
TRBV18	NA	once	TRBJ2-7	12	CASSPTGIEQYF	TGTGCCAGCTCACCAACCGGGATCGAGCAGTACTTC
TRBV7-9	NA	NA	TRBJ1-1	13	CASSLQETTEAFF	TGTGCCAGCAGCTTACAGGAAACGACTGAAGCTTTCTTT
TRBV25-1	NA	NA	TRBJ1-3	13	CASSGTVGNTIYF	TGTGCCAGCAGTGGGACAGTCGGAAACACCATATATTTT
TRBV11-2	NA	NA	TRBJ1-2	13	CASSSPTGYGYTF	TGTGCCAGCAGCTCCCCGACAGGCTATGGCTACACCTTC
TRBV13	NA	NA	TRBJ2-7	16	CASSLVGQRSSYEQYF	TGTGCCAGCAGCTTAGTCGGCCAAAGGAGCTCCTACGAGCAGTACTTC